The rows below give T cell receptor beta chains drawn from one sample of a study of blood T cell repertoires in COVID-19. Clones were sequenced by immunoSEQ multiplex PCR, and TCRdb holds only the in-frame ones, with some missing. The sample carries around 190,000 clones, approximately 80% recorded once. The sequencing sample was made of peripheral blood. These receptors were taken from a human donor in a cohort sampled during active COVID-19. CDR3s include the opening cysteine and the closing phenylalanine or tryptophan. D genes are given only for firm matches. Clone size is not always given. Where it is, it says once, few, many or a class for expanded clones.

J gene | V gene | D gene | clone size | CDR3 DNA | CDR3 protein
TRBJ1-3 | TRBV10-3 | . | once | TGTGCCATCAGTGAGTCGAGGCAGGGGACCTCTGGAAACACCATATATTTT | CAISESRQGTSGNTIYF
TRBJ2-1 | TRBV5-8 | TRBD1 | few | TGTGCCAGCAGCCACAGGGGCAGGGGTAGGTACAATGAGCAGTTCTTC | CASSHRGRGRYNEQFF
TRBJ1-3 | TRBV27 | . | many | TGTGCCAGCAGTTTATCCGGGGGTCTTGGAAACACCATATATTTT | CASSLSGGLGNTIYF
TRBJ1-4 | TRBV19 | . | . | TGTGCCAGTGAGGGGAGGAGTGGGTCTTCTAATGAAAAACTGTTTTTT | CASEGRSGSSNEKLFF
TRBJ2-7 | TRBV19 | . | . | TGTGCCAGTAGTCCACCAGGGGACGGATACGAGCAGTACTTC | CASSPPGDGYEQYF
TRBJ2-5 | TRBV6-6 | TRBD1 | once | TGTGCCAGCAGTTACTCGGGACAGGGTGAGACCCAGTACTTC | CASSYSGQGETQYF
TRBJ2-1 | TRBV5-1 | . | few | TGCGCCAGCAGCCAAAAGCCAATCTCCTACAATGAGCAGTTCTTC | CASSQKPISYNEQFF
TRBJ2-2 | TRBV6-1 | TRBD2 | . | TGTGCCAGCAGTGAATTCCCCGTCGGGAGGGCTTACGCCGGGGAGCTGTTTTTT | CASSEFPVGRAYAGELFF
TRBJ1-2 | TRBV6-4 | . | . | TGTGCCAGCAGTGACTCGGGGGGATATGGCTACACCTTC | CASSDSGGYGYTF
TRBJ2-7 | TRBV12-3/TRBV12-4 | TRBD2 | . | TGTGCCAGCAATTGGGGGGGTAGGGGCGAGCAGTACTTC | CASNWGGRGEQYF
TRBJ2-3 | TRBV5-1 | TRBD2 | . | TGCGCCAGCAGCTTAGGACTAGCGGGAGAAGATACGCAGTATTTT | CASSLGLAGEDTQYF